These 24 T cell receptor beta chains were sequenced from one sample in a study of cytomegalovirus exposure and HLA in healthy donors. Here immunoSEQ multiplex PCR was the method, and the copy in TCRdb shows in-frame clones only, minus some. The sample yields some 130,000 clones, approximately 82% seen once. The sequencing sample was made of PBMCs. These receptor sequences come from a man aged 25-40 years in good health and CMV-seropositive.

The chain couples TRBV5-6 to TRBJ1-6, with a weak D call TRBD1 (6 bases). The CDR3 covers 17 residues. Trimming shortened V by 4 bases and J by 0 bases, and 14 bases separated the two germline ends. From germline, CDR1 is SGHDT and CDR2 YYEEEE. Here the CDR3 DNA reads TGTGCCAGCAGCCCGTGGGACACCACCTCCTATAATTCACCCCTCCACTTT. It codes for CASSPWDTTSYNSPLHF.

The chain joins TRBV7-9 to TRBJ2-2; maybe TRBD2 (6 bases). The V end lost 5 bases, the J end lost 0 bases, and 13 bases lay between the germline ends. Germline CDR1 reads SEHNR; CDR2 reads FQNEAQ (reference sequence). This CDR3 contains 16 residues. The DNA of the CDR3 is TGTGCCAGCAGCCTACTAGCAACCGCGAACACCGGGGAGCTGTTTTTT. This sequence encodes CASSLLATANTGELFF.

The V call is TRBV7-2, the J call TRBJ1-2; maybe TRBD1 (5 bases). CDR1 is SGHTA, CDR2 FQGNSA, per germline. Trimming removed 3 bases from V and 7 bases from J, with 12 bases in between. The CDR3 has 13 amino acids. CDR3 sequence (DNA): TGTGCCAGCAGCTTTCAGGGTGTTGGTGGCTACACCTTC. Protein: CASSFQGVGGYTF.

The chain employs TRBV5-1 and TRBJ2-3; 14 bases fit TRBD2. The CDR3 extends over 17 amino acids. The junction had 7 bases not matched to a gene; V was cut back by 5 bases and J by 2 bases. CDR1 is SGHRS, CDR2 YFSETQ, per germline. The CDR3 is CASRLTSGRANTDTQYF. Here the CDR3 DNA reads TGCGCCAGCAGATTGACTAGCGGGAGGGCCAACACAGATACGCAGTATTTT.

This chain links TRBV30 with TRBJ1-2; 7 bases are shared with TRBD1. The trim removed 6 bases at V and 3 bases at J, leaving 7 bases unmatched. This CDR3 spans 13 amino acids. Germline lookup yields CDR1 GTSNPN and CDR2 SVGIG (reference sequence). The CDR3 sequence is CACDRVDDYGYTF. The CDR3 region has the DNA TGTGCCTGCGACAGGGTAGACGACTATGGCTACACCTTC.

The chain employs TRBV9 and TRBJ1-1; D remains unclear. The V end lost 0 bases, the J end lost 1 base, and 4 bases lay between the germline ends. CDR1 is SGDLS, CDR2 YYNGEE, per germline. The CDR3 runs to 13 residues. CDR3 bases: TGTGCCAGCAGCGTAGATCAGAACACTGAAGCTTTCTTT. Amino acids: CASSVDQNTEAFF.

This clone was counted a few times. This chain links TRBV15 with TRBJ2-7; 7 bases agree with TRBD1. This CDR3 comprises 17 residues. V lost 5 bases, J lost 6 bases, and 19 bases stayed unmatched. Germline V CDR1 and CDR2: LNHNV, YYDKDF (reference sequence). The CDR3 loop is CATSGPRGRTSGIEQYF. The CDR3, as DNA: TGTGCCACCAGCGGACCTAGGGGGCGAACTTCCGGGATCGAGCAGTACTTC. Drawing the rest from reference TRBV15 and TRBJ2-7, the complete variable domain is DAMVIQNPRYQVTQFGKPVTLSCSQTLNHNVMYWYQQKSSQAPKLLFHYYDKDFNNEADTPDNFQSRRPNTSFCFLDIRSPGLGDTAMYLCATSGPRGRTSGIEQYFGPGTRLTVT.

The chain uses TRBV5-1 and TRBJ1-1; 8 nucleotides align to TRBD1. J gave up 1 base and V 0 bases, and 5 bases lay outside the gene matches. The CDR3 is made up of 16 amino acids. CDR1 is SGHRS, CDR2 YFSETQ, per germline. The CDR3 region is CASSLELTGANTEAFF. The DNA of the CDR3 is TGCGCCAGCAGCTTGGAGCTGACAGGGGCGAACACTGAAGCTTTCTTT.

The V gene is TRBV15, the J gene TRBJ2-7; the D gene is possibly TRBD1 (7 bases). The V gene lost 4 bases and the J gene lost 0 bases, with 13 bases spanning the gap. The CDR3 covers 15 residues. The germline V gene encodes CDR1 LNHNV and CDR2 YYDKDF (reference sequence). This CDR3 is CATSTGGTSSYEQYF. The CDR3 nucleotides are TGTGCCACCAGCACAGGGGGGACGAGCTCCTACGAGCAGTACTTC.

V and J are TRBV27 and TRBJ2-1; 10 bases line up with TRBD1. The germline CDR1 and CDR2 sequences are MNHEY and SMNVEV (reference sequence). The trim removed 6 bases at V and 8 bases at J, leaving 13 bases unmatched. CDR3 length equals 16 residues. CDR3 sequence (DNA): TGTGCCAGCAGATTAGCGACAGGGGGCCTATCGGATGAGCAGTTCTTC. Amino acids: CASRLATGGLSDEQFF.

Points on this clone: Additional DNA sequences in this sample encode the identical CDR3. The rearrangement uses TRBV18 and TRBJ1-2; 8 bases are a match to TRBD1. The CDR3 runs to 14 residues. Trimming at V came to 2 bases and at J to 2 bases, leaving 1 base not matched to a gene. Germline assignment: CDR1 KGHSH and CDR2 LQKENI. CDR3 sequence (DNA): TGTGCCAGCTCACCAGGACAGGGCAACTATGGCTACACCTTC. As protein: CASSPGQGNYGYTF.

The CDR3: CASNAGGSNQPQHF. The CDR3 nucleotides read TGTGCCAGCAATGCAGGGGGTAGCAATCAGCCCCAGCATTTT. The chain is built from TRBV6-1 and TRBJ1-5; 7 bases are shared with TRBD1. Per germline, CDR1 MNHNS and CDR2 SASEGT. The trim removed 7 bases at V and 0 bases at J, leaving 3 bases unmatched. The CDR3 runs 14 residues.

This rearrangement joins TRBV4-1 to TRBJ2-1, with a weak D call TRBD2 (5 bases). This CDR3 is 12 amino acids long. The germline CDR1 and CDR2 sequences are MGHRA and YSYEKL. V was cut by 2 bases and J by 8 bases, with 7 bases left in between. As DNA, the CDR3 is TGCGCCAGCAGCCAAATCGGGGATGAGCAGTTCTTC. This sequence encodes CASSQIGDEQFF.

This clone was picked up a small number of times. This chain uses TRBV28 with TRBJ1-2; TRBD1 matches at 9 bases. The CDR3 consists of 16 residues. V dropped 0 bases and J dropped 5; count of bases not matched to a gene: 7. The V gene's germline CDR1 is MDHEN and CDR2 SYDVKM. The CDR3: CASSLWHKGQGYGYTF. The CDR3 coding sequence is TGTGCCAGCAGTTTATGGCATAAGGGACAGGGTTATGGCTACACCTTC.

CDR3 sequence reads: CASSSLQGRYGYTF. CDR3 nucleotides: TGTGCCAGCAGCTCTCTACAGGGGAGGTATGGCTACACCTTC. V usage is TRBV7-3 and J usage is TRBJ1-2; 7 nucleotides line up with TRBD1. This CDR3 region has 14 residues. CDR1 and CDR2 from the germline V gene are SGHTA and FQGTGA. The trim removed 4 bases at V and 5 bases at J, leaving 7 bases unmatched.

J is TRBJ2-1 and V is TRBV5-8; 7 nucleotides agree with TRBD2. The germline gives CDR1 SGHTS, CDR2 YDEGEE. Trimming cost V 1 base and J 4 bases; bases outside gene matches: 2. The CDR3 consists of 14 residues. This CDR3 reads CASSLLREYNEQFF. The CDR3, as DNA: TGTGCCAGCAGCTTGTTGCGGGAGTACAATGAGCAGTTCTTC. Looking up the rest from reference TRBV5-8 and TRBJ2-1 gives the full variable domain: EAGVTQSPTHLIKTRGQQATLRCSPISGHTSVYWYQQALGLGLQFLLWYDEGEERNRGNFPPRFSGRQFPNYSSELNVNALELEDSALYLCASSLLREYNEQFFGPGTRLTVL.

The chain recombines TRBV5-4 with TRBJ2-1, with 10 bases aligning to TRBD2. This CDR3 has 17 residues. The germline gives CDR1 SGHNT, CDR2 YYREEE (reference sequence). V dropped 4 bases and J dropped 5; count of bases not matched to a gene: 12. The CDR3 reads CASSGPGLATQNNEQFF. The DNA for the CDR3 is TGTGCCAGCAGCGGACCGGGACTAGCGACCCAGAACAATGAGCAGTTCTTC.

This clone was detected a few times. The rearrangement links TRBV7-2 to TRBJ2-7, with TRBD1 matching over 10 bases. The germline V gene has CDR1 SGHTA and CDR2 FQGNSA. The V gene end was trimmed by 4 bases and the J gene end by 9 bases; junction bases not matched to a gene: 9. CDR3 length: 14 amino acids. Written as DNA, the CDR3 is TGTGCCAGCAGCTGGGACAGGGGTGTTAGAGGGCAGTACTTC. This translates into CASSWDRGVRGQYF.

This chain joins TRBV18 and TRBJ1-1, with 7 nucleotides matching TRBD1. Germline-derived CDR1 and CDR2 are KGHSH and LQKENI. V shed 4 bases, J shed 0 bases, and the junction held 2 bases outside the gene matches. The length of the CDR3 is 14 residues. In nucleotides, the CDR3 is TGTGCCAGCTCACGGGACAGTATGAACACTGAAGCTTTCTTT. This codes for CASSRDSMNTEAFF. The complete variable domain, with remaining parts taken from reference TRBV18 and TRBJ1-1, reads NAGVMQNPRHLVRRRGQEARLRCSPMKGHSHVYWYRQLPEEGLKFMVYLQKENIIDESGMPKERFSAEFPKEGPSILRIQQVVRGDSAAYFCASSRDSMNTEAFFGQGTRLTVV.

CDR3 sequence: CASSPRVGLTYEQYF. DNA for the CDR3: TGTGCCAGCAGTCCCCGGGTAGGTCTTACCTACGAGCAGTACTTC. The rearrangement joins TRBV27 to TRBJ2-7; no clear D. This CDR3 comprises 15 residues. The germline CDR1 and CDR2 sequences are MNHEY and SMNVEV (reference sequence). V was shortened by 5 bases and J by 2 bases, with 16 bases between the two germline ends.

The chain joins TRBV7-2 to TRBJ2-1; TRBD2 aligns across 12 bases. Trimming took 5 bases from V and 4 from J; bases not matched to a gene: 9. The CDR3 is 17 residues long. The V gene's germline CDR1 is SGHTA and CDR2 FQGNSA. As DNA, the CDR3 is TGTGCCAGCAGCGCCGGCAGACTAGCGGGAGATTACAATGAGCAGTTCTTC. Translating gives CASSAGRLAGDYNEQFF.

This clone was found a few times. V and J are TRBV2 and TRBJ2-3; TRBD1 agrees at 8 bases. The V gene's germline CDR1 is SNHLY and CDR2 FYNNEI. J lost 4 bases, V lost 7 bases, and 10 bases had no gene match. This CDR3 comprises 15 residues. The CDR3 sequence is CASMSGQGLADTQYF. CDR3 nucleotides: TGTGCCAGCATGAGTGGACAGGGTCTGGCAGATACGCAGTATTTT.

The rearrangement uses TRBV7-6 and TRBJ2-7; D gene ambiguous. V was cut by 0 bases and J by 3 bases, with 6 bases left in between. There are 13 residues in the CDR3. CDR1 and CDR2 from the germline V gene are SGHVS and FNYEAQ. The CDR3 nucleotides are TGTGCCAGCAGCTTAGCGGCCAGCTACGAGCAGTACTTC. It translates to CASSLAASYEQYF. Drawing the rest from reference TRBV7-6 and TRBJ2-7, the complete variable domain is GAGVSQSPRYKVTKRGQDVALRCDPISGHVSLYWYRQALGQGPEFLTYFNYEAQQDKSGLPNDRFSAERPEGSISTLTIQRTEQRDSAMYRCASSLAASYEQYFGPGTRLTVT.

This clone was counted once. V usage is TRBV19 and J usage is TRBJ1-1; D remains ambiguous. CDR3 length: 12 amino acids. Germline-derived CDR1 and CDR2 are LNHDA and SQIVND (reference sequence). V shed 10 bases and J shed 1 base, with 10 bases lying between them. Written as DNA, the CDR3 is TGTGCCACTATAAACTGGAACACTGAAGCTTTCTTT. Translation: CATINWNTEAFF.